These T cell receptor beta chains were read from a single sample in a study of shared clonotypes between healthy human individuals. Clones were sequenced by immunoSEQ multiplex PCR, and TCRdb holds only the in-frame ones, with some missing. This sample has under 550,000 clones; almost 97% occur once, and the top ten carry approximately 0.06%. The source material was naive CD4+ T cells sorted from blood. The receptors were gathered from a woman aged 25 to 39 in good health. Each CDR3 is given with its conserved first and last residue. The order of the fields is clone size, D gene, J gene, V gene, CDR3 DNA, CDR3 protein. D genes are given only for firm matches. The size field is filled for only some rows; it gives once, few, many or a size class.

- TRBD2 TRBJ2-7 TRBV11-2 TGTGCCAGCAGCTTTAGACTAGCAGATTCCTACGAGCAGTACTTC CASSFRLADSYEQYF
- - TRBJ1-6 TRBV28 TGTGCCAGCAGTTTAGGCGGGGGGCGTAATTCACCCCTCCACTTT CASSLGGGRNSPLHF
- - TRBJ2-5 TRBV7-9 TGTGCCAGCAGCTACGGGATCCAAGAGACCCAGTACTTC CASSYGIQETQYF
- TRBD1 TRBJ2-7 TRBV10-1 TGCGCCAGCAGTGAGTCAGGGACAGGGGGCTACGAGCAGTACTTC CASSESGTGGYEQYF
- TRBD1 TRBJ1-6 TRBV9 TGTGCCAGCAGCGTAGAGGGGACAGGAGGATCACCCCTCCACTTT CASSVEGTGGSPLHF
- - TRBJ2-7 TRBV15 TGTGCCACCAGCAGAGGGACAGAGATATACGAGCAGTACTTC CATSRGTEIYEQYF
once TRBD1 TRBJ2-5 TRBV28 TGTGCCAGCAGAACCGCCGGGACAGAAGAGACCCAGTACTTC CASRTAGTEETQYF
- - TRBJ2-7 TRBV18 TGTGCCAGCTCACCACCCTCCGGGGTTATCGAGCAGTACTTC CASSPPSGVIEQYF
- TRBD2 TRBJ2-2 TRBV5-1 TGCGCCAGCACGGCTAGCGGGACGACCTCTGTAGCCGGGGAGCTGTTTTTT CASTASGTTSVAGELFF
- - TRBJ2-1 TRBV19 TGTGCCAGTAGTGCCCTAGCAGGAGAGGGATACAATGAGCAGTTCTTC CASSALAGEGYNEQFF
- TRBD1 TRBJ1-1 TRBV2 TGTGCCAGCAGAGGACAGGTCGTGGTCACTGAAGCTTTCTTT CASRGQVVVTEAFF
- - TRBJ2-7 TRBV18 TGTGCCAGCTCACCGTCCATCGGACAGGGAGGGTACGAGCAGTACTTC CASSPSIGQGGYEQYF
- - TRBJ1-1 TRBV2 TGTGCCAGCAGTGTGGTGGGAATCGGCACTGAAGCTTTCTTT CASSVVGIGTEAFF
- TRBD1 TRBJ1-1 TRBV2 TGTGCCAGCATTGGACAGGGGGTAAGCACTGAAGCTTTCTTT CASIGQGVSTEAFF
- TRBD1 TRBJ2-5 TRBV9 TGTGCCAGCAGCATCGGACAGGGGGCATGGGAGACCCAGTACTTC CASSIGQGAWETQYF
- TRBD2 TRBJ2-7 TRBV28 TGTGCCAGCAACCAACGTGCGGGAGGTGTGCTATACGAGCAGTACTTC CASNQRAGGVLYEQYF
- TRBD2 TRBJ2-1 TRBV19 TGTGCCAGTAGTATAGGGGCTAGCGGGAGGGCCAACAATGAGCAGTTCTTC CASSIGASGRANNEQFF
- TRBD2 TRBJ2-7 TRBV28 TGTGCCAGCAGTTCCGGGGAGGGTGAGCAGTACTTC CASSSGEGEQYF
- - TRBJ2-7 TRBV28 TGTGCCAGCAGCATCTCCTACGAGCAGTACTTC CASSISYEQYF
- - TRBJ1-1 TRBV7-9 TGTGCCAGCAGCCCCCAGGGAGGAATGAACACTGAAGCTTTCTTT CASSPQGGMNTEAFF
- TRBD1 TRBJ1-2 TRBV11-2 TGTGCCAGCAGCCGAGGGGGCGCTTATGGCTACACCTTC CASSRGGAYGYTF
once - TRBJ2-1 TRBV6-5 TGTGCCAGCAGTCGAACGGGACCCAATGAGCAGTTCTTC CASSRTGPNEQFF
once TRBD2 TRBJ2-1 TRBV7-2 TGTGCCAGCAGCCCGGGGTTAGGAGCGGGAGGACGGGAGCAGTTCTTC CASSPGLGAGGREQFF
- - TRBJ2-7 TRBV10-1 TGCGCCAGCAGTGACCGCCGGCGGGGAAGCTCCTACGAGCAGTACTTC CASSDRRRGSSYEQYF
- - TRBJ1-5 TRBV19 TGTGCCAGTGGCGTGAGGCAGCCCCAGCATTTT CASGVRQPQHF
once TRBD1 TRBJ2-7 TRBV28 TGTGCCAGCGGACCGGGACAGGGTAGGTACGAGCAGTACTTC CASGPGQGRYEQYF
- TRBD1 TRBJ1-1 TRBV18 TGTGCCAGCTCATTTAACCAGGGGGCCCTGAACACTGAAGCTTTCTTT CASSFNQGALNTEAFF
- - TRBJ1-3 TRBV7-2 TGTGCCAGCAGCTTAGGGGGTGGGGGCCTCAGGAACACCATATATTTT CASSLGGGGLRNTIYF
- TRBD1 TRBJ1-1 TRBV6-6 TGTGCCAGCAGTCTGGGACAGGCTTACACTGAAGCTTTCTTT CASSLGQAYTEAFF
- - TRBJ1-2 TRBV5-1 TGCGCCAGCAGCTTGGATGAACTCTATGGCTACACCTTC CASSLDELYGYTF
- TRBD1 TRBJ1-3 TRBV4-1 TGCGCCAGCAGCCAAGTAGGGACAGGGGCTGGAAACACCATATATTTT CASSQVGTGAGNTIYF
- - TRBJ1-1 TRBV28 TGTGCCAGCAGTTTATTTACAGGGTCCAAGAAAACGAACACTGAAGCTTTCTTT CASSLFTGSKKTNTEAFF
- - TRBJ2-5 TRBV5-6 TGTGCCAGCAGCGACTGGGGGTACCAAGAGACCCAGTACTTC CASSDWGYQETQYF
- - TRBJ2-7 TRBV29-1 TGCAGCGCCCGTAGCGGCCAGGCGTACGAGCAGTACTTC CSARSGQAYEQYF
- - TRBJ2-2 TRBV15 TGTGCCACCAGCAGAAGACAAACCGGGGAGCTGTTTTTT CATSRRQTGELFF
- - TRBJ2-7 TRBV21-1 TGTGCCAGCAGCTCCGAGGGACTAGCGGGAGGTTTAAGCTCCTACGAGCAGTACTTC CASSSEGLAGGLSSYEQYF
- - TRBJ2-1 TRBV14 TGTGCCAGCAGCCTACGGGAGTACAATGAGCAGTTCTTC CASSLREYNEQFF
- - TRBJ1-5 TRBV18 TGTGCCAGCTCACCAGGTCCCCTTCAGCCCCAGCATTTT CASSPGPLQPQHF
- - TRBJ1-1 TRBV10-2 TGCGCCAGCAGTCAGGATTTGAACACTGAAGCTTTCTTT CASSQDLNTEAFF
- - TRBJ1-2 TRBV19 TGTGCCAGTAGTATAATGGCGGGTGGAGGTGGCTACACCTTC CASSIMAGGGGYTF
- TRBD1 TRBJ1-1 TRBV28 TGTGCCAGCAGTCCAGGGACAGGGGGGACTGAAGCTTTCTTT CASSPGTGGTEAFF
- TRBD1 TRBJ2-7 TRBV5-6 TGTGCCAGCAGCGGCACGGGACAGAGACCTTACGAGCAGTACTTC CASSGTGQRPYEQYF
once - TRBJ1-4 TRBV4-1 TGCGCCAGCAGTCAGACGCGAGGGGAAAAACTGTTTTTT CASSQTRGEKLFF
- - TRBJ2-3 TRBV28 TGTGCCAGCAGTTTCAGTGGTTCAGATACGCAGTATTTT CASSFSGSDTQYF
- TRBD2 TRBJ2-3 TRBV5-1 TGCGCCAGCAGCGGCGGGACTAGCGGGACCGGGGTGGATACGCAGTATTTT CASSGGTSGTGVDTQYF
once - TRBJ1-5 TRBV27 TGTGCCAGCAGTTTACGTCGGGGCCGGAATCAGCCCCAGCATTTT CASSLRRGRNQPQHF
- - TRBJ1-3 TRBV28 TGTGCCAGCAGTTTCCTCGGCCTCTCTGGAAACACCATATATTTT CASSFLGLSGNTIYF
- - TRBJ2-5 TRBV21-1 TGTGCCAGCAGCAAAAGGTCGACTAGCGCTCAAGAGACCCAGTACTTC CASSKRSTSAQETQYF
- - TRBJ1-2 TRBV28 TGTGCCAGCAGCCCAAACTATGGCTACACCTTC CASSPNYGYTF
- TRBD2 TRBJ2-3 TRBV19 TGTGCCAGTAGAGATGCTAGCGGGAGCACAGATACGCAGTATTTT CASRDASGSTDTQYF
- TRBD2 TRBJ2-2 TRBV28 TGTGCCAGCAGTTTAACCGGACTAGCGGGAACCGGGGACGGGGAGCTGTTTTTT CASSLTGLAGTGDGELFF
- - TRBJ1-1 TRBV5-4 TGTGCCAGCAGCCAAGATCCGCTCCAACGGAACACTGAAGCTTTCTTT CASSQDPLQRNTEAFF
- - TRBJ1-6 TRBV6-4 TGTGCCAGCAGTGCCGTGCAGGGTATCAATTCACCCCTCCACTTT CASSAVQGINSPLHF
- TRBD1 TRBJ2-2 TRBV6-1 TGTGCCAGCTTACGGGACAGGGAGGTCGGGGAGCTGTTTTTT CASLRDREVGELFF
few - TRBJ2-7 TRBV18 TGTGCCAGCTCACCACCTACGAGACTCGAGCAGTACTTC CASSPPTRLEQYF
- TRBD1 TRBJ2-1 TRBV7-8 TGTGCCAGCCTCCGGGACAGGGGGCGATTACCCTCCTACAATGAGCAGTTCTTC CASLRDRGRLPSYNEQFF
- TRBD1 TRBJ2-7 TRBV7-9 TGTGCCAGCAGTCCCATCTGGTTGACAGGGCCCTCCTACGAGCAGTACTTC CASSPIWLTGPSYEQYF
- - TRBJ2-7 TRBV5-6 TGTGCCAGCAGCTCTAATCCCTACGAGCAGTACTTC CASSSNPYEQYF
- - TRBJ2-1 TRBV27 TGTGCCAGCAGTTCCGGGGACGGCTGGTACAATGAGCAGTTCTTC CASSSGDGWYNEQFF
- - TRBJ2-6 TRBV27 TGTGCCAGCAGTTTAAAGTATCGGACTGGGGCCAACGTCCTGACTTTC CASSLKYRTGANVLTF